This T cell receptor (beta chain) derives from a study of blood T cell repertoires in COVID-19. Study information: Samples representing acute and convalescent COVID-19 were sourced from the United States, Italy and Spain. PBMCs, B-cell-depleted T cells, or T cells provided the cDNA or gDNA that made up the material.

CDR1 and CDR2 (germline): SGHVS, FQNEAQ. Trimming removed 5 bases from V and 8 bases from J; junction bases left unmatched: 14. The CDR3 runs to 15 residues. The authors' processing: Counts of nucleated cells, estimated from reference gene primer amplification, were obtained. Profiled with immunoSEQ multiplex PCR; TCRdb holds only in-frame clones, not every one. V, J and clone size are those of that table, while D and trimming were read from the DNA. The sample shows about 500,000 clones, roughly 89% of them seen only once. This clonotype originated in a woman aged 45-65 years with COVID-19, enrolled during active disease. The chain has TRBV7-8 and TRBJ1-2; 7 nucleotides align to TRBD1. Sequenced sample: peripheral blood. The CDR3 sequence is CASSLTGTEGGGYTF. The CDR3 DNA is TGTGCCAGCAGCCTCACCGGGACAGAGGGAGGAGGCTACACCTTC.